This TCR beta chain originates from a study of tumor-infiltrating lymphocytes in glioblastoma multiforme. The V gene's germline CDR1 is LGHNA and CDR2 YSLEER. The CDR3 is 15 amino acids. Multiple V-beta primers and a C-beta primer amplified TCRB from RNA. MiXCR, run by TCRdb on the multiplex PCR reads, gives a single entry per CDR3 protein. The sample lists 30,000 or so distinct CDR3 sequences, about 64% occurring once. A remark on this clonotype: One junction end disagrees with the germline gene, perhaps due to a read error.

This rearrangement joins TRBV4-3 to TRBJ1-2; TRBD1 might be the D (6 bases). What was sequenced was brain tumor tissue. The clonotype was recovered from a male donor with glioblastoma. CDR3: CASSQGGQSNNGYTF. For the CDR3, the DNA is TGCGCCAGCAGCCAAGGTGGACAGTCTAACAATGGCTACACCTTC.